These 6 T cell receptor beta chains were all obtained from the same sample, sequenced in a study of identical twins. TCRdb itself ran the 5' RACE reads through MiXCR, one entry per CDR3 protein. This sample has hundreds of thousands of distinct CDR3 sequences, with 15% to 20% found just once. The data also belong to a second study, concerning T cells expressing NK-cell markers.

Input material: PBMCs. These receptor sequences come from a woman aged 18-29 years in good health.

In its sample, this clonotype was seen a few times. This chain links TRBV7-9 with TRBJ2-7; D is undetermined. The CDR3 has 12 residues. The V gene's germline CDR1 is SEHNR and CDR2 FQNEAQ (reference sequence). The V end lost 1 base, the J end lost 7 bases, and 8 bases lay between the germline ends. The CDR3 DNA reads TGTGCCAGCAGCTTAGAGGCTAAGGAGCAGTACTTC. Its protein is CASSLEAKEQYF.

V gene TRBV6-1 combines with J gene TRBJ2-5; TRBD2 is a possible D gene (6 bases). Germline V gene sequence: CDR1 MNHNS, CDR2 SASEGT. The CDR3 is made up of 13 amino acids. V lost 5 bases and J 5 bases, leaving 12 bases between the germline ends. The CDR3 protein is CASSLRGFETQYF. The CDR3 nucleotides are TGTGCCAGCAGTCTCCGGGGGTTTGAGACCCAGTACTTC.

This clonotype was observed a few times. V and J are TRBV18 and TRBJ2-3, with D unclear. Deletions cut 2 bases from V and 0 bases from J, with 21 bases between. This CDR3 has 19 residues. Germline V gene lookup returns CDR1 KGHSH and CDR2 LQKENI. CDR3 in DNA: TGTGCCAGCTCACCAAGCCAGTCCGCCCGGCCAACTAGCACAGATACGCAGTATTTT. As protein: CASSPSQSARPTSTDTQYF. Full variable domain (missing parts from reference TRBV18 and TRBJ2-3): NAGVMQNPRHLVRRRGQEARLRCSPMKGHSHVYWYRQLPEEGLKFMVYLQKENIIDESGMPKERFSAEFPKEGPSILRIQQVVRGDSAAYFCASSPSQSARPTSTDTQYFGPGTRLTVL.

V usage is TRBV7-9 and J usage is TRBJ1-4; no clear D gene. The CDR3 contains 14 residues. Germline lookup yields CDR1 SEHNR and CDR2 FQNEAQ (reference sequence). The V end lost 3 bases, the J end lost 4 bases, and 9 bases lay between the germline ends. In DNA form, the CDR3 reads TGTGCCAGCAGCTTCGTTGGAGTTAATGAAAAACTGTTTTTT. Its protein is CASSFVGVNEKLFF. The complete variable domain, with remaining parts taken from reference TRBV7-9 and TRBJ1-4, reads DTGVSQNPRHKITKRGQNVTFRCDPISEHNRLYWYRQTLGQGPEFLTYFQNEAQLEKSRLLSDRFSAERPKGSFSTLEIQRTEQGDSAMYLCASSFVGVNEKLFFGSGTQLSVL.

The chain carries TRBV20-1 and TRBJ1-6; unclear D gene. Germline-derived CDR1 and CDR2 are DFQATT and SNEGSKA (reference sequence). There are 16 residues in the CDR3. Trimming took off 0 bases at V and 8 bases at J, with 17 bases between the two ends. The CDR3 loop is CSARDPVGGWDSPLHF. The CDR3 coding sequence is TGCAGTGCTAGAGATCCGGTTGGAGGGTGGGATTCACCCCTCCACTTT.

In nucleotides, the CDR3 is TGCGCCAGCGGGGCAGGGGGGAGCTACGAGCAGTACTTC. As protein: CASGAGGSYEQYF. The gene calls are TRBV5-1 and TRBJ2-7; TRBD1 might be the D (7 bases). The CDR3 is 13 residues long. The V end lost 7 bases, the J end lost 3 bases, and 14 bases lay between the germline ends. Per germline, CDR1 SGHRS and CDR2 YFSETQ.